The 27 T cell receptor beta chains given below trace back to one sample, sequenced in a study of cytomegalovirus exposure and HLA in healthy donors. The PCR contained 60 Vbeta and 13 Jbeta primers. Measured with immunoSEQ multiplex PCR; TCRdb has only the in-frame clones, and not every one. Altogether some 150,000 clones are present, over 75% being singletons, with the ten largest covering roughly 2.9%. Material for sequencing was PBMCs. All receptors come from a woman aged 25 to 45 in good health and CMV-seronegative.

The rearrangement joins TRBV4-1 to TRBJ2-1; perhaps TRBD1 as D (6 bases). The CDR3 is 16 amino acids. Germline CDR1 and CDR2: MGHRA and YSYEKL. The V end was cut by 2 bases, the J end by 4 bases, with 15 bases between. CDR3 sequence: CASSQFSRTAYNEQFF. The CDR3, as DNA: TGCGCCAGCAGCCAATTTTCTAGGACAGCTTACAATGAGCAGTTCTTC.

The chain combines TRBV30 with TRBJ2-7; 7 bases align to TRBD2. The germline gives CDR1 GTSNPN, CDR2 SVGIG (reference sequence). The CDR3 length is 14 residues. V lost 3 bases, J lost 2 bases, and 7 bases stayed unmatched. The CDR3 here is CAWSAGLGPYEQYF. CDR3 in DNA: TGTGCCTGGAGCGCCGGACTAGGGCCCTACGAGCAGTACTTC.

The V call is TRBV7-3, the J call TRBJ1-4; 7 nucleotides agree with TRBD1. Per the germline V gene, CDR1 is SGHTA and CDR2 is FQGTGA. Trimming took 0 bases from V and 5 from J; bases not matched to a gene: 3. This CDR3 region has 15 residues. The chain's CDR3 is CASSLTGQRNEKLFF. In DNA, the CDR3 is TGTGCCAGCAGCTTAACGGGACAGAGAAATGAAAAACTGTTTTTT.

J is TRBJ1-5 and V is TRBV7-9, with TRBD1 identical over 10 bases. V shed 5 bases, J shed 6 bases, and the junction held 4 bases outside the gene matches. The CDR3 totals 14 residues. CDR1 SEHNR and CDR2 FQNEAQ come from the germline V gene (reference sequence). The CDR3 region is CASSRDRGLQPQHF. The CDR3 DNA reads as TGTGCCAGCAGCAGAGACAGGGGGCTTCAGCCCCAGCATTTT.

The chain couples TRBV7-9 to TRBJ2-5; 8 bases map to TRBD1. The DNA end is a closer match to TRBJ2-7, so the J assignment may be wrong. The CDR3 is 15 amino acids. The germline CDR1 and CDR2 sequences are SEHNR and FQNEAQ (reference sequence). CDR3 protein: CASSLGQVPLYEQYF. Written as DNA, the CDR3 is TGTGCCAGCAGCTTGGGACAGGTCCCGCTCTACGAGCAGTACTTC.

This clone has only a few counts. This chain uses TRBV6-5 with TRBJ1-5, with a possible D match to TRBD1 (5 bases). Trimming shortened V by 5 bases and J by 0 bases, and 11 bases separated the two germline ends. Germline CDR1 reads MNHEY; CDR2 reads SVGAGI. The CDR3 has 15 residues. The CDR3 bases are TGTGCCAGCAGTCGCGGGGGTTATAGCAATCAGCCCCAGCATTTT. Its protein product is CASSRGGYSNQPQHF.

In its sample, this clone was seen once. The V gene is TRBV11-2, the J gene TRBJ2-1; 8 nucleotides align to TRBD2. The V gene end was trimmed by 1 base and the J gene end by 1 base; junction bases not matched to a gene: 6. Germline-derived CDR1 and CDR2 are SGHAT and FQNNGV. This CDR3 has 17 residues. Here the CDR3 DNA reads TGTGCCAGCAGCTTAGGGGCTAGCGGGTCATCCTACAATGAGCAGTTCTTC. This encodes CASSLGASGSSYNEQFF.

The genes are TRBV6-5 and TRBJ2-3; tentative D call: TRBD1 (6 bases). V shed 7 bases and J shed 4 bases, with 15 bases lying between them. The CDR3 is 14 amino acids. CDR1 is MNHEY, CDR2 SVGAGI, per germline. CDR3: CASKTGSIADTQYF. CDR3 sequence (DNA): TGTGCCAGCAAAACAGGGTCAATCGCAGATACGCAGTATTTT.

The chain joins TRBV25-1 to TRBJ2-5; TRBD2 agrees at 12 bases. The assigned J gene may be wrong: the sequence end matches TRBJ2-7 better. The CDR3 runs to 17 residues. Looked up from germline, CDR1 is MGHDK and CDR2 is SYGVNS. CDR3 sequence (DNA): TGTGCCAGCAGTGAGGGCCTACTAGCGGGAGGTTTCCACGAGCAGTACTTC. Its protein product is CASSEGLLAGGFHEQYF.

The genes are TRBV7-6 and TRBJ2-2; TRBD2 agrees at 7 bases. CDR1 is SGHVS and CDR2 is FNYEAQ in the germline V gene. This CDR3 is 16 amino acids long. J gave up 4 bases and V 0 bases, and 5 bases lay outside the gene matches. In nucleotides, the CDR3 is TGTGCCAGCAGCTTAGCGGACGGGAGGTTCACCGGGGAGCTGTTTTTT. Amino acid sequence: CASSLADGRFTGELFF.

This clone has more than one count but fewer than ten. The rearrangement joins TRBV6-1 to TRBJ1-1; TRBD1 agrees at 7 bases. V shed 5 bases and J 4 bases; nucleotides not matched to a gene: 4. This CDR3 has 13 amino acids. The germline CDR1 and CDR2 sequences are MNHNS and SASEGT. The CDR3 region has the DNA TGTGCCAGCAGTAGACAGGGAGTCACTGAAGCTTTCTTT. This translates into CASSRQGVTEAFF.

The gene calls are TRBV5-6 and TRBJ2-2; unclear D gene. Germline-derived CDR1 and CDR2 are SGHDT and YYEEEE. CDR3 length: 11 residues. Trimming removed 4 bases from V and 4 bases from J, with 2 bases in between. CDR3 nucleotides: TGTGCCAGCAGCCGCACCGGGGAGCTGTTTTTT. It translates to CASSRTGELFF.

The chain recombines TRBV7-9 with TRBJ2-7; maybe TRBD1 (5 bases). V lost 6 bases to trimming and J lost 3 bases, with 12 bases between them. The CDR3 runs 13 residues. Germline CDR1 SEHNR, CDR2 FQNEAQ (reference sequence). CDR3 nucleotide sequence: TGTGCCAGCAGTGAGGCAGGGTTCTACGAGCAGTACTTC. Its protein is CASSEAGFYEQYF.

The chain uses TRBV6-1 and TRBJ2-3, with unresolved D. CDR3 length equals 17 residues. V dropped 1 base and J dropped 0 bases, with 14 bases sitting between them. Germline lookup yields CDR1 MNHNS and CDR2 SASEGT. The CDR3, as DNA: TGTGCCAGCAGTGAAGATGCGAGGTCTACTAGCACAGATACGCAGTATTTT. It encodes CASSEDARSTSTDTQYF.

The DNA of the CDR3 is TGTGCCAGCAGTCCTAACCCGACAGGGAAAAACGAGCAGTACTTC. This codes for CASSPNPTGKNEQYF. This sequence joins TRBV27 and TRBJ2-7; TRBD1 aligns across 7 bases. Germline trimming cut 5 bases from V and 5 bases from J; bases unmatched to any gene: 12. This CDR3 contains 15 residues. Germline V CDR1 and CDR2: MNHEY, SMNVEV (reference sequence).

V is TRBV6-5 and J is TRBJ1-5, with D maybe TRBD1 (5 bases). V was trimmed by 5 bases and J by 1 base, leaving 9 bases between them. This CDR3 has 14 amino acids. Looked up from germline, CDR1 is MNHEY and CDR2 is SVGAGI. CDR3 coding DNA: TGTGCCAGCAGTCCGACAGAGAGCAATCAGCCCCAGCATTTT. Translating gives CASSPTESNQPQHF.

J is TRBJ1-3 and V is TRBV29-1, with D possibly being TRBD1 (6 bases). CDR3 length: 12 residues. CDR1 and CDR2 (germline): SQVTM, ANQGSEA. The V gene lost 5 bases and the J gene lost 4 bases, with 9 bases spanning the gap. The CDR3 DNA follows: TGCAGCGTTTGGACAGACGGAAACACCATATATTTT. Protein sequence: CSVWTDGNTIYF.

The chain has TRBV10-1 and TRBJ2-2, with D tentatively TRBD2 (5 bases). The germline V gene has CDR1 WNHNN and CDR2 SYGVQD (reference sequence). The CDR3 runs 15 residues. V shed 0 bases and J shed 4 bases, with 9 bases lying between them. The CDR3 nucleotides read TGCGCCAGCAGTGAGTCTGAACTAGTCACCGGGGAGCTGTTTTTT. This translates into CASSESELVTGELFF.

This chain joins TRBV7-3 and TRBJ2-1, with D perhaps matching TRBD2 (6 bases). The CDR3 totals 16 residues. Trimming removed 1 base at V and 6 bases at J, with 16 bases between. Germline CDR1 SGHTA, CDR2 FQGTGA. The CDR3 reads CASSLIRRDSINEQFF. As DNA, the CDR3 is TGTGCCAGCAGCTTAATAAGGCGGGACTCTATCAATGAGCAGTTCTTC.

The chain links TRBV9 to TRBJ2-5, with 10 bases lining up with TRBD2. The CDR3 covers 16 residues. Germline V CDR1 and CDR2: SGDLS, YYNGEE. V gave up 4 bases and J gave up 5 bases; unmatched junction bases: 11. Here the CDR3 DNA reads TGTGCCAGCAGCCCCCGGATAGCGGGGGGAGGGGAGACCCAGTACTTC. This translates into CASSPRIAGGGETQYF.

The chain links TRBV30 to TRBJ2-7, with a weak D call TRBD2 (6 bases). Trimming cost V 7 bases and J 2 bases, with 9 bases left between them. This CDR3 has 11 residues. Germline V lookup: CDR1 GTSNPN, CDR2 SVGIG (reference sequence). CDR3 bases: TGTGCCTTTACGGGGGCCTACGAGCAGTACTTC. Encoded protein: CAFTGAYEQYF.

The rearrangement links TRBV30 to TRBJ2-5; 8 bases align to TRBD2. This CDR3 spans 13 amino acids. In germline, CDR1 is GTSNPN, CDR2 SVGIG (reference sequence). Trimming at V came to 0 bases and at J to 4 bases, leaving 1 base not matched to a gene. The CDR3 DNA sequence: TGTGCCTGGAGTGTCGGGGGGGCAGAGACCCAGTACTTC. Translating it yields CAWSVGGAETQYF.

CDR3 nucleotide sequence: TGTGCCTGGCTAGCTTTTACTGAAGCTTTCTTT. Amino acid sequence: CAWLAFTEAFF. V gene TRBV30 combines with J gene TRBJ1-1, with D unresolved. V was pared by 5 bases and J by 5 bases, with 9 bases between. The CDR3 has 11 residues. CDR1 and CDR2 (germline): GTSNPN, SVGIG (reference sequence). Using reference TRBV30 and TRBJ1-1 for the parts outside the CDR3, the full variable domain is SQTIHQWPATLVQPVGSPLSLECTVEGTSNPNLYWYRQAAGRGLQLLFYSVGIGQISSEVPQNLSASRPQDRQFILSSKKLLLSDSGFYLCAWLAFTEAFFGQGTRLTVV.

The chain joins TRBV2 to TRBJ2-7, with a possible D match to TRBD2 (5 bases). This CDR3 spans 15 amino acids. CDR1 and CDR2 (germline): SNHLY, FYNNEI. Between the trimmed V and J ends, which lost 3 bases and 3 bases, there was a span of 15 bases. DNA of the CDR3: TGTGCCAGCAGTGATTTCCGGGCCGGGGTCTACGAGCAGTACTTC. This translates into CASSDFRAGVYEQYF. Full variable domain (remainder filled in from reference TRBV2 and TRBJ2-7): EPEVTQTPSHQVTQMGQEVILRCVPISNHLYFYWYRQILGQKVEFLVSFYNNEISEKSEIFDDQFSVERPDGSNFTLKIRSTKLEDSAMYFCASSDFRAGVYEQYFGPGTRLTVT.

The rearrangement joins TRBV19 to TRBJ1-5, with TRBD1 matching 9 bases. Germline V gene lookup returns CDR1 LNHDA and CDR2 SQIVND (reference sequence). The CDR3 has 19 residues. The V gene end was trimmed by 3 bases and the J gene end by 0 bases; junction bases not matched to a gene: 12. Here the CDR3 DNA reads TGTGCCAGTAGTATTGCTCCGGGACAGGGCATATATAGCAATCAGCCCCAGCATTTT. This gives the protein CASSIAPGQGIYSNQPQHF.

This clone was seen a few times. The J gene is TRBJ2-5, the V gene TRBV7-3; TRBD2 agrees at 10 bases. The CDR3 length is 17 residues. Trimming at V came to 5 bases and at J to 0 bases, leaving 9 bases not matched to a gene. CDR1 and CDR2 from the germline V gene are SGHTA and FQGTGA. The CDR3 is CASSPNGAGGNQETQYF. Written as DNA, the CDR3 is TGTGCCAGCAGCCCAAACGGAGCGGGGGGGAACCAAGAGACCCAGTACTTC.

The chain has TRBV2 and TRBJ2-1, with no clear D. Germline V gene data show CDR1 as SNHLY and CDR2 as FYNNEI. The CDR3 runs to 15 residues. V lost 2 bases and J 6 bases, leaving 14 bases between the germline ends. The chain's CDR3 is CASSEFSGRLNEQFF. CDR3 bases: TGTGCCAGCAGTGAATTCTCTGGGCGCCTCAATGAGCAGTTCTTC.